The 21 T cell receptor beta chains given below trace back to one sample, sequenced in a study of T cell repertoires in cytomegalovirus infection. Each CDR3 protein gets one entry after TCRdb re-called the reads with MiXCR. The sample gives about 300,000 distinct CDR3 sequences, approximately 10% of which show up once; more than 2.5% is in the top ten. Sequencing was performed on PBMCs. The receptor source for this set is a human donor in good health (CMV status not recorded). Some clones in this sample may be carry-over from other donors' samples.

The chain links TRBV29-1 to TRBJ2-5; 8 bases match TRBD2. The CDR3 sequence is 14 residues long. Germline CDR1 and CDR2: SQVTM and ANQGSEA. V was clipped by 2 bases and J by 7 bases; unmatched bases: 9. The DNA of the CDR3 is TGCAGCGTTGAACTAGCGGGCCACGGGGGGACCCAGTACTTC. Protein product: CSVELAGHGGTQYF.

This clonotype has a count of ten or more. CDR3 nucleotide sequence: TGTGCCAGCAGTTTACAGGGTAGATATGGCTACACCTTC. It encodes CASSLQGRYGYTF. The chain couples TRBV28 to TRBJ1-2; a possible D gene is TRBD1 (5 bases). The CDR3 extends over 13 amino acids. Germline V gene sequence: CDR1 MDHEN, CDR2 SYDVKM. V was trimmed by 2 bases and J by 5 bases, leaving 9 bases between them.

There are many counts of this clonotype. The chain has TRBV28 and TRBJ2-7, with unresolved D. Trimming removed 4 bases at V and 5 bases at J, with 9 bases between. Per germline, CDR1 MDHEN and CDR2 SYDVKM. The CDR3 extends over 12 amino acids. CDR3 nucleotides: TGTGCCAGCAGTTCACCCCGGGACGAGCAGTACGTC. Amino acids: CASSSPRDEQYV.

This clonotype was detected a few times. This chain joins TRBV27 and TRBJ2-5; 8 nucleotides match TRBD1. Germline loops: CDR1 MNHEY, CDR2 SMNVEV (reference sequence). This CDR3 region has 14 residues. J lost 3 bases, V lost 6 bases, and 6 bases had no gene match. For the CDR3, the DNA is TGTGCCAGCAGCACAGGGGGTTGGGAAGAGACCCAGTACTTC. This sequence encodes CASSTGGWEETQYF.

This clonotype came up many times. The chain employs TRBV7-2 and TRBJ2-7; no definite D call. V gave up 5 bases and J gave up 7 bases, with 9 bases separating them. Germline-derived CDR1 and CDR2 are SGHTA and FQGNSA. The CDR3 covers 11 residues. The CDR3 bases are TGTGCCAGCAGCAGAGTGAGGGAGCAGTACTTC. Its protein is CASSRVREQYF.

The rearrangement links TRBV21-1 to TRBJ1-2; no check of the table's D call, TRBD1, against the DNA was made. TRBV21-1 is classified as a pseudogene. The CDR3 runs 16 residues. The CDR3 region is CASSSRTGTSNYGYTF. The CDR3 DNA follows: TGTGCCAGCAGCTCCCGGACAGGCACTTCTAACTATGGCTACACCTTC.

Ten or more counts support this clonotype. The genes are TRBV7-2 and TRBJ2-3; 9 positions agree with TRBD2. From germline, CDR1 is SGHTA and CDR2 FQGNSA. This CDR3 has 15 amino acids. V gave up 5 bases and J gave up 1 base; unmatched junction bases: 4. The CDR3 DNA reads TGTGCCAGCAGCGCGAAGCGGGGGGGCACAGATACGCAGTATTTT. It translates to CASSAKRGGTDTQYF.

The CDR3 nucleotides read TGCAGTGCTAAGCAGGGGTCCACTGAAGCTTTCTTT. It specifies CSAKQGSTEAFF. The rearrangement links TRBV20-1 to TRBJ1-1, with a weak D call TRBD1 (6 bases). This CDR3 contains 12 residues. Germline CDR1 is DFQATT and CDR2 is SNEGSKA (reference sequence). V shed 4 bases and J shed 4 bases, with 10 bases lying between them.

The sample holds a few counts of this clonotype. The chain employs TRBV20-1 and TRBJ2-1; TRBD2 might be the D (7 bases). There are 14 residues in the CDR3. The germline V gene encodes CDR1 DFQATT and CDR2 SNEGSKA (reference sequence). V shed 6 bases and J shed 4 bases, with 16 bases lying between them. DNA of the CDR3: TGCAGTGCCCTATGGGGGGGGCTATACAATGAGCAGTTCTTC. Protein sequence: CSALWGGLYNEQFF.

The chain recombines TRBV6-6 with TRBJ1-5, with D maybe TRBD1 (5 bases). Germline-derived CDR1 and CDR2 are MNHNY and SVGAGI (reference sequence). This CDR3 comprises 14 residues. With 3 bases removed from V and 7 bases from J, the gap between germline ends came to 13 bases. Written as DNA, the CDR3 is TGTGCCAGCAGTTATAGGGGATTAAACCAGCCCCAGCATTTT. Translated, it gives CASSYRGLNQPQHF.

This clonotype was recorded many times. The chain couples TRBV20-1 to TRBJ2-3; the D gene could be TRBD1 or TRBD2 (5 bases each). Germline CDR1 and CDR2: DFQATT and SNEGSKA (reference sequence). V lost 0 bases, J lost 1 base, and 17 bases lay in between. This CDR3 is 17 amino acids long. The CDR3 sequence: CSARDLRDPSRTDTQYF. CDR3 nucleotide sequence: TGCAGTGCTAGAGACCTCAGGGACCCTTCCCGCACAGATACGCAGTATTTT.

CDR3 sequence: CSASAPTGSNYGYTF. The CDR3 DNA sequence: TGCAGTGCTAGTGCACCGACTGGTTCTAACTATGGCTACACCTTC. This chain connects TRBV20-1 to TRBJ1-2, with D unclear. Per germline, CDR1 DFQATT and CDR2 SNEGSKA (reference sequence). The CDR3 loop spans 15 amino acids. V lost 3 bases and J lost 0, with 14 bases in between.

This clonotype has a handful of counts. This sequence joins TRBV10-3 and TRBJ1-2, with 9 bases matching TRBD1. The CDR3 sequence is 13 residues long. Germline CDR1 ENHRY, CDR2 SYGVKD. The V segment lost 3 bases and the J segment 8 bases; nucleotides outside the gene matches: 4. CDR3 loop: CAISERTGAGYTF. CDR3 in DNA: TGTGCCATCAGTGAACGGACAGGGGCCGGCTACACCTTC.

Many counts were recorded for this clonotype. The chain links TRBV28 to TRBJ1-2; 9 bases agree with TRBD1. Germline CDR1 is MDHEN and CDR2 is SYDVKM. With V trimmed by 4 bases and J by 4 bases, 10 bases remained unmatched. This CDR3 has 16 amino acids. The CDR3: CASSSSTGGVGYGYTF. The CDR3 nucleotides are TGTGCCAGCAGTTCCTCAACAGGGGGCGTAGGCTATGGCTACACCTTC.

This clonotype came up many times. The chain joins TRBV7-9 to TRBJ2-7; D ambiguous. Germline-derived CDR1 and CDR2 are SEHNR and FQNEAQ (reference sequence). The CDR3 is 11 residues long. Trimming shortened V by 8 bases and J by 6 bases, and 11 bases separated the two germline ends. The CDR3 nucleotides are TGTGCCAGCGGGTCCGAAGGCGAGCAGTACGTC. Its protein is CASGSEGEQYV.

In this sample, this clonotype turned up many times. The genes are TRBV28 and TRBJ1-2, with a weak D call TRBD1 (6 bases). The ends were cut back, 1 base at V and 2 bases at J, with 8 bases in the middle. Germline assignment: CDR1 MDHEN and CDR2 SYDVKM. The length of the CDR3 is 14 residues. CDR3 sequence reads: CASSLFDRNYGYTF. For the CDR3, the DNA is TGTGCCAGCAGTTTATTCGACAGGAACTATGGCTACACCTTC.

This clonotype was found many times. The V and J genes are TRBV18 and TRBJ2-1; D might be TRBD2 (6 bases). Trimming removed 2 bases at V and 5 bases at J, with 13 bases between. Germline CDR1 is KGHSH and CDR2 is LQKENI. CDR3 length equals 15 residues. The CDR3 loop is CASSPSAGKNNEQFF. CDR3 nucleotide sequence: TGTGCCAGCTCACCATCGGCGGGAAAGAACAATGAGCAGTTCTTC.

A few counts support this clonotype. This rearrangement joins TRBV5-6 to TRBJ1-2; 7 bases match TRBD1. Germline assignment: CDR1 SGHDT and CDR2 YYEEEE. There are 15 residues in the CDR3. With V trimmed by 5 bases and J by 4 bases, 11 bases remained unmatched. Written as DNA, the CDR3 is TGTGCCAGCAGACGCGGGACAGACTGGACCTATGGCTACACCTTC. Translation gives CASRRGTDWTYGYTF.

The chain carries TRBV20-1 and TRBJ1-4; D gene uncertain. CDR1 is DFQATT and CDR2 is SNEGSKA in the germline V gene (reference sequence). The CDR3 is 15 amino acids. The V and J ends lost 0 bases and 5 bases respectively, with 13 bases between them. The CDR3: CSARDLYTSNEKLFF. The CDR3 DNA is TGCAGTGCTAGAGATCTATACACCTCCAATGAAAAACTGTTTTTT.

A few counts support this clonotype. V usage is TRBV28 and J usage is TRBJ2-1; 16 bases are shared with TRBD2. CDR3 length: 18 amino acids. V trimming: 6 bases; J trimming: 7 bases; junction bases outside the gene matches: 12. Germline V lookup: CDR1 MDHEN, CDR2 SYDVKM. The CDR3 coding sequence is TGTGCCAGCAGCCGTCTGGGGACTAGCGGGGGGGCCTTAAATGAGCAGTTCTTC. This translates into CASSRLGTSGGALNEQFF.

The chain employs TRBV7-2 and TRBJ2-1; tentatively, D is TRBD1 or TRBD2 (5 bases each). Trimming removed 4 bases from V and 6 bases from J, with 16 bases in between. Germline V lookup: CDR1 SGHTA, CDR2 FQGNSA. The CDR3 has 15 residues. CDR3 nucleotides: TGTGCCAGCAGCTCCGTCTCACGGGGCCTCAATGAGCAGTTCTTC. Translated: CASSSVSRGLNEQFF.